This section outlines one TCR beta chain sequence together with its context. Clones were sequenced by immunoSEQ multiplex PCR, and TCRdb holds only the in-frame ones, with some missing. The profile shows 45,000 or so clones, more than 70% of them singletons. This entry is derived from a study of PD-1 blockade in classical Hodgkin lymphoma. V was shortened by 1 base and J by 4 bases, with 10 bases between the two germline ends. Germline CDR1 SGHDN, CDR2 FVKESK. This CDR3 is built from 15 residues. Every patient experienced relapse after autologous stem cell transplantation, and brentuximab vedotin exposure varied.

The receptor was derived from a human donor with classical Hodgkin lymphoma. The sample consisted of peripheral blood mononuclear cells (PBMCs), taken at baseline. The chain employs TRBV14 and TRBJ1-4; D gene unclear. The CDR3 DNA reads as TGTGCCAGCAGCCAAGGAGGGATGATTAATGAAAAACTGTTTTTT. Its protein is CASSQGGMINEKLFF.